This T cell receptor (beta chain) is drawn from a study of T cell responses to AZD1222 COVID-19 vaccine. Whole-study findings and limits: Sampling that yielded the repertoires occurred only after the peak T cell response. The donor group comprised mostly white British people and more females; the analysis possibly underestimated clonal diversity.

The ends were cut back, 2 bases at V and 3 bases at J, with 10 bases in the middle. The CDR3 has 15 residues. Germline CDR1 and CDR2: SNHLY and FYNNEI. Measured with immunoSEQ multiplex PCR; TCRdb has only the in-frame clones, and not every one. The sample includes under 200,000 clones, more than 75% of them seen just once. Regarding this clone: Its specificity is unknown.

This sequence joins TRBV2 and TRBJ1-4; D is unresolved. The clonotype comes from an adult who received the AZD1222 COVID-19 vaccine. The specimen comprised peripheral blood, sampled 28 days after the second AZD1222 dose. The CDR3 protein is CASSEMSQSNEKLFF. DNA for the CDR3: TGTGCCAGCAGTGAAATGTCTCAGTCTAATGAAAAACTGTTTTTT.